The source of this TCR beta chain is a study of response to subunit inactivated influenza vaccine. Overall study results and limits: The authors suggested that every seasonal influenza vaccination recruits few new T cells.

TCRdb re-called the RT-PCR reads with MiXCR, one entry per CDR3 protein. Of approximately 490,000 distinct CDR3 sequences in the sample, roughly 7.6% are singletons; the top ten hold around 13%. This CDR3 is built from 15 residues. V was pared by 4 bases and J by 9 bases, with 11 bases of the junction left unmatched. The germline gives CDR1 SGDLS, CDR2 YYNGEE. A remark on this clonotype: Its antigen is still unknown.

The source was PBMCs from blood, collected less than 25 months after vaccination. This receptor was identified in a man aged 50 to 69 who received an inactivated influenza vaccine. This sequence joins TRBV9 and TRBJ2-1; TRBD1 aligns across 9 bases. DNA of the CDR3: TGTGCCAGCAGCACGACAGGGGGGACATTCGTTGAGCAGTTCTTC. Amino acids: CASSTTGGTFVEQFF. The whole variable domain, remainder taken from reference TRBV9 and TRBJ2-1, is DSGVTQTPKHLITATGQRVTLRCSPRSGDLSVYWYQQSLDQGLQFLIQYYNGEERAKGNILERFSAQQFPDLHSELNLSSLELGDSALYFCASSTTGGTFVEQFFGPGTRLTVL.